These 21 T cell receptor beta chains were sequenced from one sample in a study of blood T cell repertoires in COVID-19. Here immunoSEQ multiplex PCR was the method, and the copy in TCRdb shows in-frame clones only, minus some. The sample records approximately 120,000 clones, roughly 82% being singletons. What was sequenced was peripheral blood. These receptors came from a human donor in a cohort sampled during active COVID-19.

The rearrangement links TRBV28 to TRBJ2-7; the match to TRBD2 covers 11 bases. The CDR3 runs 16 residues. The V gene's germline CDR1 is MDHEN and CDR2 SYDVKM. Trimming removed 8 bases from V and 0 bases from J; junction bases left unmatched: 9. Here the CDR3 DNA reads TGTGCCAGCCACCCGACTAGCGGGGCGAGCTCCTACGAGCAGTACTTC. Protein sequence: CASHPTSGASSYEQYF.

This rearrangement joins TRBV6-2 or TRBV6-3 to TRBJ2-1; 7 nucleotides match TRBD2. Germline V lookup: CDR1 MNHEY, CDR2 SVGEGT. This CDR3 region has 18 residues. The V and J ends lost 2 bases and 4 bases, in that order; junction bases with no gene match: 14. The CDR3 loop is CASSYLAGVRSGYNEQFF. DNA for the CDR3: TGTGCCAGCAGTTACCTGGCGGGAGTCCGAAGCGGTTACAATGAGCAGTTCTTC.

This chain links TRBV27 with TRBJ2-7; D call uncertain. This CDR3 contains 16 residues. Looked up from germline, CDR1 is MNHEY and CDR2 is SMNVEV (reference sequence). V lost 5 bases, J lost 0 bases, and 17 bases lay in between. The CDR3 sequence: CASSRIGIYSSYEQYF. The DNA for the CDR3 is TGTGCCAGCAGTCGAATCGGCATATACAGCTCCTACGAGCAGTACTTC.

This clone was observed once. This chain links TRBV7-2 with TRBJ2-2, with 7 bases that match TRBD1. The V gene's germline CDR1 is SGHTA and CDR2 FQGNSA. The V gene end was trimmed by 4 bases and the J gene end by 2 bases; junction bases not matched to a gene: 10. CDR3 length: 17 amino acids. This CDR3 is CASSSYPRGHNTGELFF. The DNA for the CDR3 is TGTGCCAGCAGCTCCTACCCGAGGGGGCATAACACCGGGGAGCTGTTTTTT.

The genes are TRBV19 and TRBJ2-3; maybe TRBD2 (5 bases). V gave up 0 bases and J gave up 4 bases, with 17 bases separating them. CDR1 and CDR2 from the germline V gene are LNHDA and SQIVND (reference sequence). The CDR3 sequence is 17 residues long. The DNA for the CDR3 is TGTGCCAGTAGTATAGATCTATCGGACTTTTCCCCAGATACGCAGTATTTT. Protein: CASSIDLSDFSPDTQYF.

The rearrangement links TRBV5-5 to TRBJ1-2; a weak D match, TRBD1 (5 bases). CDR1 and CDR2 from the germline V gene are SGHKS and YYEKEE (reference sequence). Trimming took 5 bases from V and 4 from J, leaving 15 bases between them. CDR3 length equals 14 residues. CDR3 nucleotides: TGTGCCAGCAGGATTCAGGGATCGGGCTATGGCTACACCTTC. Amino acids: CASRIQGSGYGYTF.

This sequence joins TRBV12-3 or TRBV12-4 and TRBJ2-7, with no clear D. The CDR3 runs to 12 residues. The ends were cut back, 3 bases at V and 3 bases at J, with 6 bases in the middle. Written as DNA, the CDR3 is TGTGCCAGCAGTTTTCGGAGCTACGAGCAGTACTTC. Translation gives CASSFRSYEQYF.

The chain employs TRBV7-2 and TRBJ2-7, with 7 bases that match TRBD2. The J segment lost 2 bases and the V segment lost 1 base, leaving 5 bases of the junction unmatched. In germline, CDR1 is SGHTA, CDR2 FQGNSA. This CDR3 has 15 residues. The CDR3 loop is CASSLGGSSPYEQYF. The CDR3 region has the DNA TGTGCCAGCAGCTTAGGCGGGAGCTCCCCCTACGAGCAGTACTTC.

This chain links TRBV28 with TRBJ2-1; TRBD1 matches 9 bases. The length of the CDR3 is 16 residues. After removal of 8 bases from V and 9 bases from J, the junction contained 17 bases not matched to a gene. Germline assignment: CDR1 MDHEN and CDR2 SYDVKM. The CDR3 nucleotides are TGTGCCAGCGTCCGGGATGGGACAGGGTTCAGGGGTGAGCAGTTCTTC. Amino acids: CASVRDGTGFRGEQFF.

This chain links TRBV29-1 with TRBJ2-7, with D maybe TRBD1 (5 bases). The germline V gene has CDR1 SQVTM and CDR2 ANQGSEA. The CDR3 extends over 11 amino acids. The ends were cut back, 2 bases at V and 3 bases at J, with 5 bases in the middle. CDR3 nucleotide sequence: TGCAGCGTTGAACAGGGCTACGAGCAGTACTTC. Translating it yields CSVEQGYEQYF.

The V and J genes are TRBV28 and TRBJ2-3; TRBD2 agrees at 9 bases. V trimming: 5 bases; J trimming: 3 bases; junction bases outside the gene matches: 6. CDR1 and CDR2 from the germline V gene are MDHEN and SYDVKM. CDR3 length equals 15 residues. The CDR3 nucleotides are TGTGCCAGCAGTCGACCGGGACTAGCAACAGATACGCAGTATTTT. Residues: CASSRPGLATDTQYF.

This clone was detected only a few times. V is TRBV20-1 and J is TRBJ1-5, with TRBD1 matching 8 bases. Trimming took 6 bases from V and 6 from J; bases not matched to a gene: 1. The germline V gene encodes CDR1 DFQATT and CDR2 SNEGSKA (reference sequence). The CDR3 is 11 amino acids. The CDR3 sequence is CSATGGQPQHF. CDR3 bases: TGCAGTGCAACAGGGGGTCAGCCCCAGCATTTT.

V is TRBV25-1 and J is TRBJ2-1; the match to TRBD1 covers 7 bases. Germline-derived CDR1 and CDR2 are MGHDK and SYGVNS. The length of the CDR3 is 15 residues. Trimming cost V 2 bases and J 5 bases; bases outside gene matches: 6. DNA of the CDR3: TGTGCCAGCAGTGAACCGGGACAGACCAACAATGAGCAGTTCTTC. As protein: CASSEPGQTNNEQFF.

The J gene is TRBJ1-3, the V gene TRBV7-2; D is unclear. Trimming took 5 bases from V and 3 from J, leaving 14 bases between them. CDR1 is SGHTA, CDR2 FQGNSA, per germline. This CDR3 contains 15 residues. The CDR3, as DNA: TGTGCCAGCAGCCCTATGGAGTTGTTTGGAAACACCATATATTTT. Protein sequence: CASSPMELFGNTIYF.

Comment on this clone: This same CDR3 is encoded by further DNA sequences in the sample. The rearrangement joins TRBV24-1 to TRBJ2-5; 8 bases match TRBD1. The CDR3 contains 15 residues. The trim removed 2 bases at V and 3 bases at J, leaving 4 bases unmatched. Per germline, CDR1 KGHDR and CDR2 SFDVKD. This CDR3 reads CATSDSGTGKETQYF. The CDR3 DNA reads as TGTGCCACCAGTGATTCCGGGACAGGAAAAGAGACCCAGTACTTC.

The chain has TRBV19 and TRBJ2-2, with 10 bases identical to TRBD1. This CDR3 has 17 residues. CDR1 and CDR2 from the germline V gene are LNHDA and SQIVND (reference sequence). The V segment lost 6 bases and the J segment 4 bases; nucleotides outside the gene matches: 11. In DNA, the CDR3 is TGTGCCAGTAGGGCGACCAGGGACAGGGGAGGCACCGGGGAGCTGTTTTTT. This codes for CASRATRDRGGTGELFF.

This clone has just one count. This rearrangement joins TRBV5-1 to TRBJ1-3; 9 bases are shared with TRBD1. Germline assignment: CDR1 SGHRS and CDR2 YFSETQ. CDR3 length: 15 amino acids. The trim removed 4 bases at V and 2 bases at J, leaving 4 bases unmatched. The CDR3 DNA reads TGCGCCAGCAGCCAAGGGACAGGGCCTGGAAACACCATATATTTT. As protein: CASSQGTGPGNTIYF.

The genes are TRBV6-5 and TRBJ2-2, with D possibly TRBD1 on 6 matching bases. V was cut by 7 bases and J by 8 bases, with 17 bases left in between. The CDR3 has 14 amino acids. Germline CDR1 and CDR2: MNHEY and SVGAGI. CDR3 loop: CASIVTVQGGELFF. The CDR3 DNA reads TGTGCCAGCATCGTAACCGTACAGGGAGGGGAGCTGTTTTTT.

The CDR3 loop is CASSPGTSGRAREQFF. The DNA of the CDR3 is TGCGCCAGCAGCCCGGGGACTAGCGGGAGGGCCCGGGAGCAGTTCTTC. This rearrangement joins TRBV5-1 to TRBJ2-1, with TRBD2 matching over 16 bases. The CDR3 length is 16 residues. Per germline, CDR1 SGHRS and CDR2 YFSETQ. Losses at the gene ends were 4 bases for V and 10 bases for J; bases not matched to a gene: 8.

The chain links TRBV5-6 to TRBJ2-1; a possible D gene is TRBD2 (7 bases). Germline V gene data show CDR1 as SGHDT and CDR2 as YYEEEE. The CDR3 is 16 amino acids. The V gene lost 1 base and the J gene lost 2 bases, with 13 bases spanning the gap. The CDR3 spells CASSLQQGGPYNEQFF. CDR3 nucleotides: TGTGCCAGCAGCTTGCAACAGGGAGGGCCCTACAATGAGCAGTTCTTC.

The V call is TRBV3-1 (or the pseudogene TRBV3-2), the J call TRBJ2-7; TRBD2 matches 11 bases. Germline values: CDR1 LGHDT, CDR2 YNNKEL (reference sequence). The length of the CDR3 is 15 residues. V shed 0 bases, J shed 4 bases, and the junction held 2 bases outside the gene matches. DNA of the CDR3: TGTGCCAGCAGCCAAGAACCTAGCGGGAGGTACGAGCAGTACTTC. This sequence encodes CASSQEPSGRYEQYF.